Each of the 24 T cell receptor beta chains below was sequenced from the same sample in a study of blood T cell repertoires in COVID-19. Sequenced by immunoSEQ multiplex PCR; TCRdb stores in-frame clones only, minus some. This table holds approximately 69,000 clones, about 82% found once. The sample taken for sequencing was peripheral blood. Receptors originate from a woman aged 60-75 years with acute or convalescent COVID-19.

The chain uses TRBV9 and TRBJ1-2; a possible D gene is TRBD1 (6 bases). Trimming took 2 bases from V and 9 from J, leaving 20 bases between them. Germline CDR1 reads SGDLS; CDR2 reads YYNGEE. The CDR3 has 15 amino acids. For the CDR3, the DNA is TGTGCCAGCAGCGTGAATGGGGACACATGGGATCGCTACACCTTC. Its protein is CASSVNGDTWDRYTF. Based on the CDR3 plus reference TRBV9 and TRBJ1-2, the full variable domain is DSGVTQTPKHLITATGQRVTLRCSPRSGDLSVYWYQQSLDQGLQFLIQYYNGEERAKGNILERFSAQQFPDLHSELNLSSLELGDSALYFCASSVNGDTWDRYTFGSGTRLTVV.

The CDR3 sequence is CAISDVAGETQYF. For the CDR3, the DNA is TGTGCCATCAGTGACGTAGCGGGAGAGACCCAGTACTTC. This sequence joins TRBV10-3 and TRBJ2-5; TRBD2 matches 7 bases. From germline, CDR1 is ENHRY and CDR2 SYGVKD. J lost 4 bases, V lost 3 bases, and 2 bases had no gene match. The CDR3 consists of 13 residues.

V usage is TRBV20-1 and J usage is TRBJ1-1; the D is unclear. This CDR3 region has 10 residues. CDR1 DFQATT and CDR2 SNEGSKA come from the germline V gene (reference sequence). This CDR3 is CTQLGPEAFF. Written as DNA, the CDR3 is TGCACCCAACTAGGCCCTGAAGCTTTCTTT.

The CDR3 nucleotides read TGCGCCAGCAGCTTGAGGGCGGGAGCGGGGCAAGAGACCCAGTACTTC. Encoded protein: CASSLRAGAGQETQYF. The chain links TRBV5-1 to TRBJ2-5; 7 nucleotides match TRBD2. Germline lookup yields CDR1 SGHRS and CDR2 YFSETQ. V was clipped by 1 base and J by 2 bases; unmatched bases: 8. This CDR3 has 16 residues.

The chain couples TRBV11-2 to TRBJ2-1, with 7 bases lining up with TRBD1. Trimming took 0 bases from V and 7 from J; bases not matched to a gene: 15. In germline, CDR1 is SGHAT, CDR2 FQNNGV. This CDR3 contains 18 residues. The CDR3 nucleotides read TGTGCCAGCAGCTTAGATCGGGGCAGGGCCTGGACAGGTAATGAGCAGTTCTTC. Translated: CASSLDRGRAWTGNEQFF.

This chain links TRBV5-1 with TRBJ2-5, with D possibly matching TRBD1 (6 bases). Germline V gene lookup returns CDR1 SGHRS and CDR2 YFSETQ. The CDR3 has 15 residues. The ends were cut back, 0 bases at V and 2 bases at J, with 11 bases in the middle. Here the CDR3 DNA reads TGCGCCAGCAGCTTGGGGACAGACCAGCAAGAGACCCAGTACTTC. Translating it yields CASSLGTDQQETQYF.

V usage is TRBV12-3 or TRBV12-4 and J usage is TRBJ1-2; no definite D call. Trimming took 4 bases from V and 5 from J, leaving 11 bases between them. The CDR3 loop spans 13 amino acids. This chain's CDR3 is CASSSPWRYGYTF. As DNA, the CDR3 is TGTGCCAGCAGTTCTCCCTGGCGGTATGGCTACACCTTC.

This sequence joins TRBV20-1 and TRBJ2-7; D unclear. This CDR3 has 12 residues. The germline V gene encodes CDR1 DFQATT and CDR2 SNEGSKA (reference sequence). The ends were cut back, 3 bases at V and 4 bases at J, with 10 bases in the middle. CDR3 DNA: TGCAGTGCTAGTATTCGTAATTACGAGCAGTACTTC. Translating it yields CSASIRNYEQYF.

The J gene is TRBJ2-5, the V gene TRBV30, with 7 bases identical to TRBD2. The germline V gene has CDR1 GTSNPN and CDR2 SVGIG (reference sequence). There are 14 residues in the CDR3. Trimming at V came to 0 bases and at J to 5 bases, leaving 6 bases not matched to a gene. CDR3: CAWSVRGGRETQYF. Here the CDR3 DNA reads TGTGCCTGGAGTGTACGGGGAGGGCGGGAGACCCAGTACTTC.

This clone is termed medium-sized. Written as DNA, the CDR3 is TGTGCCAGCAGCCAAGATCGAGCTAGCGGGAGGGCTAGGGGGGACAATGAGCAGTTCTTC. Its translation: CASSQDRASGRARGDNEQFF. The chain combines TRBV3-1 (or the pseudogene TRBV3-2) with TRBJ2-1, with 12 bases fitting TRBD2. V was clipped by 0 bases and J by 5 bases; unmatched bases: 14. Germline V gene lookup returns CDR1 LGHDT and CDR2 YNNKEL (reference sequence). The CDR3 contains 20 residues.

This chain connects TRBV20-1 to TRBJ2-7; perhaps TRBD1 as D (6 bases). The germline V gene has CDR1 DFQATT and CDR2 SNEGSKA (reference sequence). V dropped 6 bases and J dropped 2 bases, with 8 bases sitting between them. The CDR3 is 11 amino acids. The DNA of the CDR3 is TGCAGTGCGGGGGACACCTACGAGCAGTACTTC. Protein product: CSAGDTYEQYF.

This clone appeared once. The V and J genes are TRBV2 and TRBJ1-2; TRBD1 is a possible D gene (6 bases). This CDR3 is 12 amino acids long. Germline-derived CDR1 and CDR2 are SNHLY and FYNNEI. Trimming stripped 7 bases from V and 7 bases from J, with 13 bases between. The chain's CDR3 is CASNGKGGGYTF. CDR3 DNA sequence: TGTGCCAGCAACGGTAAAGGGGGTGGCTACACCTTC.

V and J are TRBV3-1 (or the pseudogene TRBV3-2) and TRBJ2-2; the D gene is possibly TRBD1 (6 bases). The CDR3 is made up of 13 amino acids. Per the germline V gene, CDR1 is LGHDT and CDR2 is YNNKEL (reference sequence). V was pared by 4 bases and J by 5 bases, with 8 bases between. CDR3: CASSLGTTGELFF. CDR3 DNA sequence: TGTGCCAGCAGCCTGGGGACAACCGGGGAGCTGTTTTTT.

The rearrangement links TRBV7-9 to TRBJ1-4; TRBD1 aligns across 9 bases. The V gene end was trimmed by 3 bases and the J gene end by 5 bases; junction bases not matched to a gene: 7. The germline V gene has CDR1 SEHNR and CDR2 FQNEAQ (reference sequence). The CDR3 length is 16 residues. CDR3 amino acids: CASSFVTGTGNEKLFF. The CDR3 nucleotides read TGTGCCAGCAGCTTCGTCACCGGGACAGGGAATGAAAAACTGTTTTTT.

This clone was observed once. This CDR3 reads CASSRVAGGRGIYNEQFF. Here the CDR3 DNA reads TGTGCCAGCAGCCGCGTCGCGGGGGGCCGCGGGATCTACAATGAGCAGTTCTTC. J is TRBJ2-1 and V is TRBV11-2; TRBD2 agrees at 8 bases. V trimming: 5 bases; J trimming: 3 bases; junction bases outside the gene matches: 15. The germline CDR1 and CDR2 sequences are SGHAT and FQNNGV. This CDR3 spans 18 amino acids.

Concerning this clone: This CDR3 is also generated by other DNA sequences in the sample. The chain links TRBV4-2 to TRBJ1-5; 8 bases match TRBD1. The CDR3 spans 16 residues. CDR1 and CDR2 from the germline V gene are LGHNA and YNFKEQ. V shed 1 base, J shed 2 bases, and the junction held 4 bases outside the gene matches. The CDR3 bases are TGTGCCAGCAGCCAAGCCGTACAGGGGGGCAATCAGCCCCAGCATTTT. It is translated as CASSQAVQGGNQPQHF.

The chain carries TRBV28 and TRBJ2-2; D unclear. V dropped 5 bases and J dropped 3 bases, with 7 bases sitting between them. Germline-derived CDR1 and CDR2 are MDHEN and SYDVKM. This CDR3 is built from 13 residues. In DNA form, the CDR3 reads TGTGCCAGCAGTGTCTTAGACACCGGGGAGCTGTTTTTT. The encoded protein is CASSVLDTGELFF.

This clone was seen once. This chain uses TRBV3-1 (or the pseudogene TRBV3-2) with TRBJ1-2; a weak D match, TRBD1 (5 bases). The CDR3 has 13 residues. The V end lost 2 bases, the J end lost 8 bases, and 12 bases lay between the germline ends. The V gene's germline CDR1 is LGHDT and CDR2 YNNKEL (reference sequence). Here the CDR3 reads CASSQQGPKGYTF. CDR3 coding DNA: TGTGCCAGCAGCCAACAGGGCCCGAAGGGCTACACCTTC.

This CDR3 is CATSGRGLAGGGNEQFF. The CDR3 DNA sequence: TGTGCCACCAGTGGACGAGGACTAGCGGGAGGAGGTAATGAGCAGTTCTTC. V gene TRBV24-1 combines with J gene TRBJ2-1; 14 bases match TRBD2. The germline V gene encodes CDR1 KGHDR and CDR2 SFDVKD. Losses at the gene ends were 5 bases for V and 7 bases for J; bases not matched to a gene: 9. This CDR3 is 17 amino acids long.

This clone was seen more than once but under ten times. The rearrangement links TRBV6-1 to TRBJ1-2; tentative D call: TRBD1 (5 bases). The CDR3 loop spans 12 amino acids. Germline-derived CDR1 and CDR2 are MNHNS and SASEGT. V was clipped by 3 bases and J by 7 bases, with 9 bases between them. In DNA form, the CDR3 reads TGTGCCAGCAGTGATTTAGGGGTTGGCTACACCTTC. Protein product: CASSDLGVGYTF.

The chain recombines TRBV5-8 with TRBJ1-2; unclear D gene. Between the trimmed V and J ends, which lost 0 bases and 3 bases, there was a span of 12 bases. Germline CDR1 and CDR2: SGHTS and YDEGEE. The CDR3 spans 15 residues. The CDR3 nucleotides read TGTGCCAGCAGCTTGGAAGTTGGGCAGGACTATGGCTACACCTTC. It is translated as CASSLEVGQDYGYTF.

This clone turned up a few times. J is TRBJ1-1 and V is TRBV18; D is unclear. The CDR3 is 13 residues long. V was pared by 5 bases and J by 1 base, with 8 bases between. Germline CDR1 reads KGHSH; CDR2 reads LQKENI. The CDR3 loop reads CASSTSGNTEAFF. As DNA, the CDR3 is TGTGCCAGCTCAACTTCAGGGAACACTGAAGCTTTCTTT.

In this sample, this clone turned up a few times. This chain uses TRBV4-2 with TRBJ1-2; perhaps TRBD1 as D (5 bases). Trimming took 3 bases from V and 7 from J, leaving 18 bases between them. Germline lookup yields CDR1 LGHNA and CDR2 YNFKEQ. The CDR3 is 15 residues long. The CDR3 DNA reads TGTGCCAGCAGCCAGGCACGGGACTCCTCTGGTGGCTACACCTTC. Encoded protein: CASSQARDSSGGYTF.

The V gene is TRBV7-3, the J gene TRBJ2-3; tentative D call: TRBD1 (6 bases). V gave up 6 bases and J gave up 0 bases, with 13 bases separating them. The CDR3 spans 15 residues. Germline loops: CDR1 SGHTA, CDR2 FQGTGA. CDR3 in DNA: TGTGCCAGCAGTTCACTGGGGGCTAGCACAGATACGCAGTATTTT. Its protein product is CASSSLGASTDTQYF.